A single sample gave rise to the 30 T cell receptor beta chains below, sequenced in a study of cytomegalovirus exposure and HLA in healthy donors. PCR used 60 Vbeta primers and 13 Jbeta primers. Libraries were prepared by immunoSEQ multiplex PCR; TCRdb keeps only in-frame clonotypes and omits some of them. The repertoire holds 110,000 to 150,000 clones, with about two thirds as singletons. Sequencing was done on a sample of PBMCs. The receptors were sampled from a man aged 60 to 75 in good health and CMV-seronegative.

The CDR3 sequence is CASSPGLAGGPKYF. Written as DNA, the CDR3 is TGTGCCAGCAGTCCTGGACTAGCGGGAGGGCCAAAGTATTTT. This chain links TRBV6-6 with TRBJ2-3, with 15 nucleotides matching TRBD2. Germline CDR1 reads MNHNY; CDR2 reads SVGAGI (reference sequence). Losses at the gene ends were 5 bases for V and 13 bases for J; bases not matched to a gene: 7. The CDR3 contains 14 residues.

The gene calls are TRBV13 and TRBJ2-3, with D maybe TRBD2 (5 bases). The V end lost 0 bases, the J end lost 8 bases, and 9 bases lay between the germline ends. Looked up from germline, CDR1 is PRHDT and CDR2 is FYEKMQ (reference sequence). The CDR3 length is 13 residues. DNA of the CDR3: TGTGCCAGCAGCTTAGGGGGAAGCGGTACGCAGTATTTT. Translating it yields CASSLGGSGTQYF. Supplemented by reference TRBV13 and TRBJ2-3, the full variable domain reads AAGVIQSPRHLIKEKRETATLKCYPIPRHDTVYWYQQGPGQDPQFLISFYEKMQSDKGSIPDRFSAQQFSDYHSELNMSSLELGDSALYFCASSLGGSGTQYFGPGTRLTVL.

The V call is TRBV14, the J call TRBJ2-5, with D perhaps matching TRBD2 (5 bases). Trimming pared 0 bases from V and 11 bases from J, leaving 10 bases between. The CDR3 is 12 amino acids. CDR1 is SGHDN and CDR2 is FVKESK in the germline V gene. The CDR3 protein is CASSQDMGEQYF. For the CDR3, the DNA is TGTGCCAGCAGCCAAGATATGGGAGAGCAGTACTTC.

The V gene is TRBV5-1, the J gene TRBJ2-3; 11 bases agree with TRBD2. Germline CDR1 is SGHRS and CDR2 is YFSETQ. This CDR3 is 16 amino acids long. The V segment lost 4 bases and the J segment 4 bases; nucleotides outside the gene matches: 8. CDR3: CASSPGIAGGPDTQYF. The CDR3 DNA is TGCGCCAGCAGCCCTGGAATAGCGGGAGGGCCAGATACGCAGTATTTT.

A note on this clone: Germline is not matched at one junction end, which may reflect a read error. This chain joins TRBV19 and TRBJ2-5; a possible D gene is TRBD1 (6 bases). The CDR3 length is 16 residues. CDR1 is LNHDA and CDR2 is SQIVND in the germline V gene (reference sequence). CDR3 region: CASSIGETGIGETQYF. DNA of the CDR3: TGTGCCAGCAGTATAGGTGAGACAGGAATCGGAGAGACCCAGTACTTC.

The chain is built from TRBV27 and TRBJ1-2; 10 bases are shared with TRBD1. The CDR3 length is 16 residues. The junction had 11 bases not matched to a gene; V was cut back by 5 bases and J by 5 bases. Germline CDR1 is MNHEY and CDR2 is SMNVEV (reference sequence). The DNA of the CDR3 is TGTGCCAGCAGTCCCGAGACAGGGGGCGAATTGTATGGCTACACCTTC. It yields the protein CASSPETGGELYGYTF.

V and J are TRBV4-2 and TRBJ1-2, with D perhaps TRBD1 (6 bases). Trimming left V 1 base short and J 2 bases short, with 14 bases between. The CDR3 spans 16 residues. Per germline, CDR1 LGHNA and CDR2 YNFKEQ. In nucleotides, the CDR3 is TGTGCCAGCAGCCAAGGTCCCGCAGGGGTGAACTATGGCTACACCTTC. Its translation is CASSQGPAGVNYGYTF.

V gene TRBV7-2 combines with J gene TRBJ2-5, with 8 bases matching TRBD2. This CDR3 region has 17 residues. Unmatched junction bases numbered 10, after V lost 2 bases and J lost 2 bases. Per germline, CDR1 SGHTA and CDR2 FQGNSA. The CDR3 DNA is TGTGCCAGCAGCTTAAAGTGGAGCGGGAGAGATCAAGAGACCCAGTACTTC. Its translation: CASSLKWSGRDQETQYF.

The chain couples TRBV28 to TRBJ2-3; 7 positions agree with TRBD2. Germline values: CDR1 MDHEN, CDR2 SYDVKM. The CDR3 is 16 residues long. V shed 0 bases and J 0 bases; nucleotides not matched to a gene: 3. The CDR3 DNA reads as TGTGCCAGCAGTTTATGGGGGGGGATTAGCACAGATACGCAGTATTTT. Translating gives CASSLWGGISTDTQYF.

The genes are TRBV5-4 and TRBJ1-3; 9 positions agree with TRBD1. Germline V gives CDR1 SGHNT, CDR2 YYREEE (reference sequence). This CDR3 has 16 residues. With V trimmed by 3 bases and J by 1 base, 5 bases remained unmatched. The CDR3 DNA is TGTGCCAGCAGCTCTCCGACAGGGGGATCTGGAAACACCATATATTTT. Encoded protein: CASSSPTGGSGNTIYF.

This chain uses TRBV5-1 with TRBJ2-7, with 10 bases aligning to TRBD2. The V segment lost 0 bases and the J segment 2 bases; nucleotides outside the gene matches: 5. Germline CDR1 reads SGHRS; CDR2 reads YFSETQ. The CDR3 sequence is 16 residues long. The CDR3 here is CASSLGASGSPYEQYF. CDR3 DNA sequence: TGCGCCAGCAGCTTGGGAGCTAGCGGGAGCCCCTACGAGCAGTACTTC.

The chain couples TRBV5-1 to TRBJ2-3, with D unresolved. Deletions cut 2 bases from V and 5 bases from J, with 12 bases between. The CDR3 runs to 14 residues. Germline V gives CDR1 SGHRS, CDR2 YFSETQ. CDR3 sequence (DNA): TGCGCCAGCAGCTTTATGTCTGTTTTAGATACGCAGTATTTT. Protein: CASSFMSVLDTQYF.

The chain joins TRBV27 to TRBJ2-7, with TRBD1 identical over 7 bases. Unmatched junction bases numbered 6, after V lost 6 bases and J lost 4 bases. From germline, CDR1 is MNHEY and CDR2 SMNVEV (reference sequence). The CDR3 covers 13 residues. Written as DNA, the CDR3 is TGTGCCAGCAGACGACAGGGCGGGTACGAGCAGTACTTC. Its translation: CASRRQGGYEQYF.

J is TRBJ2-1 and V is TRBV9; 10 nucleotides line up with TRBD2. Germline V CDR1 and CDR2: SGDLS, YYNGEE. The CDR3 is made up of 15 amino acids. Trimming cost V 1 base and J 3 bases; bases outside gene matches: 1. CDR3: CASSVLAGVYNEQFF. The CDR3 nucleotides read TGTGCCAGCAGCGTACTAGCGGGAGTCTACAATGAGCAGTTCTTC.

The chain recombines TRBV5-5 with TRBJ1-2; D gene uncertain. CDR1 and CDR2 from the germline V gene are SGHKS and YYEKEE (reference sequence). The germline V and J ends were trimmed by 2 bases and 2 bases, with 7 bases remaining between them. This CDR3 has 13 amino acids. CDR3 residues: CASSLSGNYGYTF. The CDR3 coding sequence is TGTGCCAGCAGCTTAAGCGGCAACTATGGCTACACCTTC.

The CDR3 protein is CASSIEGQGAWTEAFF. CDR3 in DNA: TGTGCCAGTAGTATAGAGGGACAGGGGGCTTGGACTGAAGCTTTCTTT. V gene TRBV19 combines with J gene TRBJ1-1, with 12 positions matching TRBD1. Losses at the gene ends were 0 bases for V and 5 bases for J; bases not matched to a gene: 4. This CDR3 region has 16 residues. Germline V gives CDR1 LNHDA, CDR2 SQIVND (reference sequence).

Judged by abundance, this clone is large. The V call is TRBV4-1, the J call TRBJ2-7, with 7 bases that match TRBD2. CDR1 is MGHRA, CDR2 YSYEKL, per germline. The CDR3 loop spans 15 amino acids. J was trimmed by 1 base and V by 1 base; bases with no gene match: 4. The DNA of the CDR3 is TGCGCCAGCAGCCAAGTATGGCGGGGGTCCTACGAGCAGTACTTC. This gives the protein CASSQVWRGSYEQYF.

The V and J genes are TRBV7-9 and TRBJ2-2; TRBD2 might be the D (5 bases). The CDR3 is 15 amino acids. Germline V gene data show CDR1 as SEHNR and CDR2 as FQNEAQ (reference sequence). Trimming removed 0 bases at V and 1 base at J, with 6 bases between. CDR3 protein: CASSLASVNTGELFF. The CDR3 DNA follows: TGTGCCAGCAGCTTAGCTAGCGTGAACACCGGGGAGCTGTTTTTT.

This chain links TRBV7-3 with TRBJ2-2; D is perhaps TRBD2 (8 bases). V lost 3 bases to trimming and J lost 9 bases, with 20 bases between them. Per the germline V gene, CDR1 is SGHTA and CDR2 is FQGTGA. The CDR3 loop spans 16 amino acids. The CDR3 loop reads CASSLTPGLGGRELFF. In DNA form, the CDR3 reads TGTGCCAGCAGCTTGACACCGGGACTAGGGGGCAGGGAGCTGTTTTTT.

The chain couples TRBV5-1 to TRBJ2-1; 10 bases align to TRBD2. The germline CDR1 and CDR2 sequences are SGHRS and YFSETQ. The CDR3 length is 19 residues. V shed 0 bases and J 0 bases; nucleotides not matched to a gene: 9. The CDR3 protein is CASSLAETSGWDSYNEQFF. As DNA, the CDR3 is TGCGCCAGCAGCTTGGCGGAGACTAGCGGGTGGGACTCCTACAATGAGCAGTTCTTC.

The V call is TRBV28, the J call TRBJ1-6; 9 bases map to TRBD1. This CDR3 contains 15 residues. Per germline, CDR1 MDHEN and CDR2 SYDVKM. The trim removed 4 bases at V and 14 bases at J, leaving 12 bases unmatched. This chain's CDR3 is CASSSPGQGKGALHF. In DNA, the CDR3 is TGTGCCAGCAGTTCCCCGGGACAGGGAAAGGGAGCCCTCCACTTT.

This chain joins TRBV11-3 and TRBJ2-1; 14 bases align to TRBD2. The CDR3 runs 15 residues. CDR1 SGHNT and CDR2 YENEEA come from the germline V gene. Losses at the gene ends were 5 bases for V and 7 bases for J; bases not matched to a gene: 4. The CDR3 coding sequence is TGTGCCAGCAGCCGGGGGACTAGCGGGAGTAATGAGCAGTTCTTC. It specifies CASSRGTSGSNEQFF.

This clone showed up just a few times. The CDR3 coding sequence is TGTGCCAGCAGCTTAGCGCCCCGACAACTGACCACTGAAGCTTTCTTT. It yields the protein CASSLAPRQLTTEAFF. The V call is TRBV7-2, the J call TRBJ1-1; no firm D call. Germline loops: CDR1 SGHTA, CDR2 FQGNSA. Trimming shortened V by 0 bases and J by 4 bases, and 15 bases separated the two germline ends. The CDR3 covers 16 residues.

This sequence joins TRBV19 and TRBJ1-1, with 12 bases lining up with TRBD1. Germline loops: CDR1 LNHDA, CDR2 SQIVND (reference sequence). V was clipped by 7 bases and J by 5 bases; unmatched bases: 5. CDR3 length: 14 residues. CDR3 in amino acids: CASIWDRGRTEAFF. CDR3 in DNA: TGTGCCAGTATCTGGGACAGGGGGCGGACTGAAGCTTTCTTT. The complete variable domain, with remaining parts taken from reference TRBV19 and TRBJ1-1, reads DGGITQSPKYLFRKEGQNVTLSCEQNLNHDAMYWYRQDPGQGLRLIYYSQIVNDFQKGDIAEGYSVSREKKESFPLTVTSAQKNPTAFYLCASIWDRGRTEAFFGQGTRLTVV.

This clone has a single count. V is TRBV5-1 and J is TRBJ2-7; TRBD2 matches at 9 bases. After removal of 0 bases from V and 4 bases from J, the junction contained 8 bases not matched to a gene. The CDR3 has 16 residues. The V gene's germline CDR1 is SGHRS and CDR2 YFSETQ. The CDR3 DNA follows: TGCGCCAGCAGCTTGGTTAGCGGGAGCTCCGGGTACGAGCAGTACTTC. Protein product: CASSLVSGSSGYEQYF. Variable domain in full (rest from reference TRBV5-1 and TRBJ2-7): KAGVTQTPRYLIKTRGQQVTLSCSPISGHRSVSWYQQTPGQGLQFLFEYFSETQRNKGNFPGRFSGRQFSNSRSEMNVSTLELGDSALYLCASSLVSGSSGYEQYFGPGTRLTVT.

The chain employs TRBV7-9 and TRBJ2-7; 8 positions agree with TRBD2. Germline V gene data show CDR1 as SEHNR and CDR2 as FQNEAQ (reference sequence). The CDR3 runs to 16 residues. J was trimmed by 4 bases and V by 5 bases; bases with no gene match: 13. The CDR3 DNA reads TGTGCCAGCAGCCCACCCCTGGCTAGCGGGCTTTACGAGCAGTACTTC. It is translated as CASSPPLASGLYEQYF.

This clone occurred a few times. The chain links TRBV9 to TRBJ2-7, with TRBD2 as a possible D gene (6 bases). Germline V lookup: CDR1 SGDLS, CDR2 YYNGEE. The CDR3 has 14 amino acids. The germline V and J ends were trimmed by 0 bases and 5 bases, with 12 bases remaining between them. In DNA, the CDR3 is TGTGCCAGCAGCGTAGTAGGTGGAGGGGACGAGCAGTACTTC. Its protein product is CASSVVGGGDEQYF.

The V and J genes are TRBV11-3 and TRBJ2-2; 9 bases fit TRBD1. Germline CDR1 reads SGHNT; CDR2 reads YENEEA. V lost 3 bases, J lost 3 bases, and 2 bases stayed unmatched. The CDR3 spans 15 residues. The CDR3 protein is CASSFGTGHTGELFF. The CDR3 DNA reads as TGTGCCAGCAGCTTTGGGACAGGGCACACCGGGGAGCTGTTTTTT.

The CDR3, as DNA: TGTGCCAGCAGCCAAGTAAGCACCTGGAGAGATGAAAAACTGTTTTTT. This gives the protein CASSQVSTWRDEKLFF. V and J are TRBV14 and TRBJ1-4; no clear D gene. The CDR3 covers 16 residues. The germline CDR1 and CDR2 sequences are SGHDN and FVKESK. Trimming took 1 base from V and 6 from J, leaving 15 bases between them.

V gene TRBV7-2 combines with J gene TRBJ2-7; 8 bases fit TRBD1. The CDR3 sequence is 16 residues long. Losses at the gene ends were 5 bases for V and 2 bases for J; bases not matched to a gene: 11. CDR1 is SGHTA, CDR2 FQGNSA, per germline. Here the CDR3 reads CASSPESDRAAYEQYF. CDR3 nucleotides: TGTGCCAGCAGCCCAGAATCGGACAGGGCTGCCTACGAGCAGTACTTC.